This T cell receptor beta chain originates from a study of T cell responses to AZD1222 COVID-19 vaccine. Clones were sequenced by immunoSEQ multiplex PCR, and TCRdb holds only the in-frame ones, with some missing. The table shows roughly 85,000 clones, with roughly nine tenths occurring only once. General study findings and limits: Repertoire collection took place solely once the T cell response had peaked.

On this clone: Its antigen is still unknown.

The CDR3 has 15 amino acids. Germline CDR1 and CDR2: SGHTA and FQGTGA. The V end was cut by 2 bases, the J end by 1 base, with 11 bases between. This material consisted of peripheral blood, taken on day 0 of AZD1222 vaccination. The V and J genes are TRBV7-3 and TRBJ1-1; a weak D match, TRBD1 (6 bases). The receptor's source is an adult in good health. The CDR3: CASSLWQGQNTEAFF. The CDR3 nucleotides are TGTGCCAGCAGCTTATGGCAGGGGCAGAACACTGAAGCTTTCTTT.